The clone carrying this T cell receptor (beta chain) has at least ten counts. What it binds is not known. The data are from a study of post-analysis software for immune sequencing data. Study at large: Included courses were relapsing-remitting and secondary progressive multiple sclerosis; progressive-relapsing multiple sclerosis was also included. Regarding the study as a whole: The normalized Chao1 diversity of multiple sclerosis patients was significantly lower than that of controls. Strong same-batch co-clustering of samples appeared with F measure clustering.

Carried by the TCR beta cDNA libraries were unique molecular identifiers. Each batch of about 1 to 11 million T cells produced a few hundred thousand cDNA molecules. TCRdb redid the calling of the PCR reads with MiXCR, one entry per CDR3 protein. Among 150,000 to 200,000 distinct CDR3 sequences listed, 30% were seen once. Sample: blood. This receptor was taken from a girl between 5 and 17 years old with multiple sclerosis.

The chain's CDR3 is CASRTGMETQYF. DNA for the CDR3: TGCGCCAGCAGGACAGGGATGGAGACCCAGTACTTC. The rearrangement uses TRBV5-1 and TRBJ2-5; 7 bases align to TRBD1. The junction had 3 bases not matched to a gene; V was cut back by 5 bases and J by 5 bases. The germline V gene has CDR1 SGHRS and CDR2 YFSETQ. This CDR3 has 12 amino acids. Full variable domain (remainder filled in from reference TRBV5-1 and TRBJ2-5): KAGVTQTPRYLIKTRGQQVTLSCSPISGHRSVSWYQQTPGQGLQFLFEYFSETQRNKGNFPGRFSGRQFSNSRSEMNVSTLELGDSALYLCASRTGMETQYFGPGTRLLVL.